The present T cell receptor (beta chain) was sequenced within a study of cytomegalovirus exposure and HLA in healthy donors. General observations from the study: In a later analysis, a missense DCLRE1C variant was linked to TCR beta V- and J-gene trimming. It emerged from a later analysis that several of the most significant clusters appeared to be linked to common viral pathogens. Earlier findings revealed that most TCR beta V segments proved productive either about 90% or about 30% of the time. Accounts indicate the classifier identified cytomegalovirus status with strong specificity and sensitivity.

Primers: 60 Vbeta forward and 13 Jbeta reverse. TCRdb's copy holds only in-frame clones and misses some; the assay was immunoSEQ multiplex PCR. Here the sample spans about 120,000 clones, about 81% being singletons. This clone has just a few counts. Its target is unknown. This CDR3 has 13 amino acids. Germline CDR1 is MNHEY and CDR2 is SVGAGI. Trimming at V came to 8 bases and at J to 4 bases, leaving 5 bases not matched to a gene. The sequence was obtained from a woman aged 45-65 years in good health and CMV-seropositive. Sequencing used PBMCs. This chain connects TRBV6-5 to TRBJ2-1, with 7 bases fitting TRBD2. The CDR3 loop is CASRASGYNEQFF. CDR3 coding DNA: TGTGCCAGCCGAGCTAGCGGTTACAATGAGCAGTTCTTC.